Below, 23 T cell receptor beta chains from the same sample are listed, as sequenced in a study of cytomegalovirus exposure and HLA in healthy donors. Sequencing was performed with immunoSEQ multiplex PCR; in TCRdb, only in-frame clones are kept and a portion is missing. The data hold some 200,000 clones, with 86% observed a single time. Sequencing was carried out using PBMCs. The receptors derive from a man aged 25 to 45 in good health and CMV-seropositive.

The chain joins TRBV4-2 to TRBJ2-2; the D gene is possibly TRBD2 (5 bases). The ends were cut back, 3 bases at V and 5 bases at J, with 10 bases in the middle. In germline, CDR1 is LGHNA, CDR2 YNFKEQ. This CDR3 has 14 residues. CDR3 sequence: CASSHRTGTGELFF. CDR3 bases: TGTGCCAGCAGCCATCGGACGGGGACCGGGGAGCTGTTTTTT.

CDR3 bases: TGCGCCAGGACAGGAGACCAGCATTTT. It translates to CARTGDQHF. This chain uses TRBV5-1 with TRBJ1-5, with D perhaps TRBD1 (6 bases). The germline CDR1 and CDR2 sequences are SGHRS and YFSETQ. The CDR3 loop spans 9 amino acids. The V end lost 8 bases, the J end lost 12 bases, and 9 bases lay between the germline ends.

The chain joins TRBV2 to TRBJ2-7; possibly TRBD1 for D (5 bases). Germline CDR1 SNHLY, CDR2 FYNNEI. The length of the CDR3 is 13 residues. The germline V and J ends were trimmed by 4 bases and 3 bases, with 10 bases remaining between them. CDR3 DNA sequence: TGTGCCAGCAGTGGACAGTATCTCTACGAGCAGTACTTC. Protein: CASSGQYLYEQYF.

CDR3: CASGKRETGELFF. The CDR3 DNA is TGTGCCAGCGGCAAGCGGGAAACCGGGGAGCTGTTTTTT. The gene calls are TRBV9 and TRBJ2-2; 7 bases are a match to TRBD2. The germline CDR1 and CDR2 sequences are SGDLS and YYNGEE. J was trimmed by 5 bases and V by 7 bases; bases with no gene match: 5. The CDR3 is made up of 13 amino acids.

The chain links TRBV28 to TRBJ2-3, with 7 bases lining up with TRBD1. Trimming cost V 1 base and J 2 bases; bases outside gene matches: 9. In germline, CDR1 is MDHEN, CDR2 SYDVKM. The CDR3 runs to 17 residues. CDR3 in amino acids: CASSLLVGDSFTDTQYF. The CDR3 bases are TGTGCCAGCAGTTTATTGGTAGGGGACAGCTTCACAGATACGCAGTATTTT.

The V and J genes are TRBV6-6 and TRBJ1-3, with 7 bases that match TRBD1. The V gene end was trimmed by 5 bases and the J gene end by 4 bases; junction bases not matched to a gene: 5. Germline CDR1 reads MNHNY; CDR2 reads SVGAGI (reference sequence). This CDR3 contains 14 residues. The CDR3 DNA reads as TGTGCCAGCAGTCCGACAGGGAGAGGAAACACCATATATTTT. Translated, it gives CASSPTGRGNTIYF.

The chain links TRBV7-9 to TRBJ1-1, with unresolved D. Looked up from germline, CDR1 is SEHNR and CDR2 is FQNEAQ (reference sequence). V gave up 5 bases and J gave up 7 bases, with 11 bases separating them. The CDR3 contains 12 residues. CDR3 sequence (DNA): TGTGCCAGCAGCACTCGGGCCGATGAAGCTTTCTTT. Encoded protein: CASSTRADEAFF.

This clone was seen a single time. This CDR3 is CASSANRVRETQYF. CDR3 coding DNA: TGTGCCAGCAGTGCCAATCGGGTCCGGGAGACCCAGTACTTC. This chain connects TRBV6-5 to TRBJ2-5; D is ambiguous. Germline CDR1 and CDR2: MNHEY and SVGAGI. The CDR3 runs 14 residues. Trimming stripped 5 bases from V and 5 bases from J, with 15 bases between.

The chain couples TRBV29-1 to TRBJ2-7; maybe TRBD1 (6 bases). V lost 7 bases to trimming and J lost 2 bases, with 15 bases between them. This CDR3 is 13 amino acids long. Germline values: CDR1 SQVTM, CDR2 ANQGSEA. DNA for the CDR3: TGCAGCGCCCGGACAGCCGAAGCCTACGAGCAGTACTTC. Translating it yields CSARTAEAYEQYF.

The chain joins TRBV27 to TRBJ2-1; D perhaps matches TRBD2 (6 bases). This CDR3 is built from 16 residues. The V gene's germline CDR1 is MNHEY and CDR2 SMNVEV (reference sequence). The germline V and J ends were trimmed by 0 bases and 8 bases, with 17 bases remaining between them. In nucleotides, the CDR3 is TGTGCCAGCAGTTTATCGTTGGGAGGTGGGTACTATGAGCAGTTCTTC. Residues: CASSLSLGGGYYEQFF.

The chain uses TRBV15 and TRBJ1-3, with TRBD1 matching over 7 bases. Trimming at V came to 0 bases and at J to 0 bases, leaving 2 bases not matched to a gene. CDR1 is LNHNV and CDR2 is YYDKDF in the germline V gene (reference sequence). There are 16 residues in the CDR3. DNA for the CDR3: TGTGCCACCAGCAGAGAGACAGGGAGCTCTGGAAACACCATATATTTT. It encodes CATSRETGSSGNTIYF. Full variable domain (rest looked up from reference TRBV15 and TRBJ1-3): DAMVIQNPRYQVTQFGKPVTLSCSQTLNHNVMYWYQQKSSQAPKLLFHYYDKDFNNEADTPDNFQSRRPNTSFCFLDIRSPGLGDTAMYLCATSRETGSSGNTIYFGEGSWLTVV.

This clone was seen a few times. The rearrangement joins TRBV28 to TRBJ1-2; D ambiguous. Between the trimmed V and J ends, which lost 5 bases and 3 bases, there was a span of 13 bases. Germline V lookup: CDR1 MDHEN, CDR2 SYDVKM. There are 14 residues in the CDR3. CDR3 bases: TGTGCCAGCAGTCCTCCTGACGAACACTATGGCTACACCTTC. It translates to CASSPPDEHYGYTF.

This chain links TRBV7-2 with TRBJ1-1, with a possible D match to TRBD1 (5 bases). From germline, CDR1 is SGHTA and CDR2 FQGNSA. V dropped 1 base and J dropped 5 bases, with 11 bases sitting between them. The length of the CDR3 is 14 residues. CDR3 amino acids: CASSLVGAGTEAFF. Written as DNA, the CDR3 is TGTGCCAGCAGCTTAGTTGGGGCCGGTACTGAAGCTTTCTTT.

V usage is TRBV10-2 and J usage is TRBJ1-6; no clear D gene. Germline values: CDR1 WSHSY, CDR2 SAAADI. The CDR3 consists of 15 residues. Trimming shortened V by 8 bases and J by 6 bases, and 17 bases separated the two germline ends. CDR3 protein: CASGASRGSNSPLHF. The CDR3 nucleotides are TGCGCCAGCGGCGCATCACGGGGTTCTAATTCACCCCTCCACTTT.

The CDR3 protein is CASSGRGTYEQYF. CDR3 nucleotide sequence: TGTGCCAGCAGCGGCAGGGGGACCTACGAGCAGTACTTC. This chain joins TRBV2 and TRBJ2-7; 7 nucleotides agree with TRBD1. Germline V lookup: CDR1 SNHLY, CDR2 FYNNEI. V shed 6 bases, J shed 2 bases, and the junction held 4 bases outside the gene matches. CDR3 length equals 13 residues.

This rearrangement joins TRBV5-1 to TRBJ1-1; 8 bases fit TRBD1. After removal of 4 bases from V and 4 bases from J, the junction contained 9 bases not matched to a gene. The CDR3 consists of 15 residues. CDR1 and CDR2 (germline): SGHRS, YFSETQ. The CDR3 loop is CASSPRPGTGTEAFF. The CDR3 bases are TGCGCCAGCAGCCCCCGCCCTGGGACAGGCACTGAAGCTTTCTTT. The full variable domain, rest sourced from reference TRBV5-1 and TRBJ1-1, is KAGVTQTPRYLIKTRGQQVTLSCSPISGHRSVSWYQQTPGQGLQFLFEYFSETQRNKGNFPGRFSGRQFSNSRSEMNVSTLELGDSALYLCASSPRPGTGTEAFFGQGTRLTVV.

This chain uses TRBV5-6 with TRBJ2-7, with D unresolved. V lost 1 base and J 3 bases, leaving 11 bases between the germline ends. This CDR3 comprises 14 residues. Germline CDR1 and CDR2: SGHDT and YYEEEE. CDR3 sequence (DNA): TGTGCCAGCAGCTTGTTGTCAGCCGACTACGAGCAGTACTTC. It codes for CASSLLSADYEQYF.

The chain recombines TRBV27 with TRBJ1-6; D not certain. CDR1 is MNHEY and CDR2 is SMNVEV in the germline V gene (reference sequence). The CDR3 extends over 16 amino acids. The V gene lost 7 bases and the J gene lost 3 bases, with 16 bases spanning the gap. This CDR3 is CASKSGGPYYNSPLHF. CDR3 DNA sequence: TGTGCCAGCAAGTCGGGAGGCCCGTACTATAATTCACCCCTCCACTTT.

The rearrangement uses TRBV15 and TRBJ2-1; D unresolved. This CDR3 region has 12 residues. The germline gives CDR1 LNHNV, CDR2 YYDKDF (reference sequence). Trimming removed 4 bases at V and 4 bases at J, with 5 bases between. The CDR3 DNA reads as TGTGCCACCAGCAAACATTACAATGAGCAGTTCTTC. Residues: CATSKHYNEQFF.

The rearrangement uses TRBV5-6 and TRBJ2-5, with a possible D match to TRBD1 (7 bases). The CDR3 sequence is 14 residues long. Germline V lookup: CDR1 SGHDT, CDR2 YYEEEE. V was shortened by 4 bases and J by 4 bases, with 14 bases between the two germline ends. CDR3 sequence reads: CASSPRGVGETQYF. CDR3 nucleotides: TGTGCCAGCAGCCCCAGGGGGGTGGGAGAGACCCAGTACTTC.

The chain carries TRBV7-9 and TRBJ2-7, with a weak D call TRBD1 (6 bases). V was pared by 1 base and J by 3 bases, with 10 bases between. CDR3 length equals 14 residues. Per germline, CDR1 SEHNR and CDR2 FQNEAQ (reference sequence). The CDR3 DNA reads TGTGCCAGCAGCTTAGTCGGGACACTCTACGAGCAGTACTTC. Its protein is CASSLVGTLYEQYF.

The V call is TRBV28, the J call TRBJ1-5, with D uncertain. Deletions cut 6 bases from V and 6 bases from J, with 6 bases between. This CDR3 spans 11 amino acids. Germline V gene data show CDR1 as MDHEN and CDR2 as SYDVKM. DNA for the CDR3: TGTGCCAGCAGCCAGATTCAGCCCCAGCATTTT. Translated: CASSQIQPQHF.

The chain links TRBV9 to TRBJ1-1, with D maybe TRBD1 (5 bases). Germline CDR1 SGDLS, CDR2 YYNGEE. The CDR3 covers 15 residues. Trimming took 6 bases from V and 0 from J, leaving 15 bases between them. CDR3 coding DNA: TGTGCCAGCACCCCTTCGGGGGGTATGAACACTGAAGCTTTCTTT. This translates into CASTPSGGMNTEAFF.